The clone carrying this T cell receptor beta chain was recorded a few times. Its target is not known. Once obtained from cultured CD4+ T cells, the DNA was sequenced using the Oncomine TCR Beta short-read assay. One entry per CDR3 protein, called by TCRdb with MiXCR from the PCR reads. The sample shows about 4,400 distinct CDR3 sequences, about 20% of them seen only once. CDR3 length: 14 residues. The germline V gene encodes CDR1 GTSNPN and CDR2 SVGIG (reference sequence). V was shortened by 1 base and J by 5 bases, with 14 bases between the two germline ends. The source of the sample is a study of vaccination and CD4 T cells after COVID-19. Documented treatment: roughly 11-day PBMC culture with coronavirus spike peptide pools or control peptides (ViraFEST assay).

Source material: CD4+ T cells from blood, cultured in vitro. V gene TRBV30 combines with J gene TRBJ1-2; D unresolved. The source of this sequence is a human donor who had recovered from COVID-19. Here the CDR3 DNA reads TGTGCCTGGAGTGGAGAGTACCTGGTTTATGGCTACACCTTC. Translated: CAWSGEYLVYGYTF.